The next 9 T cell receptor beta chains were all read from a single sample in a study of T cell clonality in common variable immunodeficiency (dated by TCRdb to between 2015 and 2017). Receptors were amplified or captured by the immunoSEQ multiplex PCR assay. TCRdb carries this immuneACCESS record with in-frame sequences only. Its versions omit some clonotypes, under half of them owing to an unresolved V gene in the studies checked, with the rest unexplained. Listed for this sample are tens of thousands of clones, none observed only a single time. The leading ten clones occupy around 4% of the sample. The material sequenced was peripheral blood mononuclear cells. These receptor sequences come from a person aged 18-70 years in good health.

In this sample, this clone turned up a few times. The read ends 3 residues shy of where the CDR3 ends; the end is completed using the germline J gene. The chain employs TRBV2 and TRBJ1-2; D may be TRBD1 (5 bases). The germline CDR1 and CDR2 sequences are SNHLY and FYNNEI. The V end lost 2 bases, the J end lost 4 bases, and 17 bases lay between the germline ends. The CDR3 is made up of 16 amino acids. CDR3 DNA (partial): TGTGCCAGCAGTGAATGGGGCAGGGCGCGGGGCTATGGC. Translated: CASSEWGRARGYG. The full CDR3 protein reads CASSEWGRARGYGYTF. The variable domain in full, completed from reference TRBV2 and TRBJ1-2, reads EPEVTQTPSHQVTQMGQEVILRCVPISNHLYFYWYRQILGQKVEFLVSFYNNEISEKSEIFDDQFSVERPDGSNFTLKIRSTKLEDSAMYFCASSEWGRARGYGYTFGSGTRLTVV.

This clone was picked up a small number of times. The read is 3 residues too short to cover the CDR3 end, so that end is filled in from the germline J gene. The sample carries other DNA sequences with the same CDR3. The gene calls are TRBV5-1 and TRBJ1-1; TRBD1 aligns across 11 bases. The J segment lost 4 bases and the V segment lost 4 bases, leaving 3 bases of the junction unmatched. The CDR3 length is 14 residues. CDR1 is SGHRS, CDR2 YFSETQ, per germline. CDR3 DNA, as far as it was read: TGCGCCAGCAGCCCGGGACAGGGGGGCACTGAA. Amino acids: CASSPGQGGTE. The whole CDR3 protein is CASSPGQGGTEAFF. Drawing the rest from reference TRBV5-1 and TRBJ1-1, the complete variable domain is KAGVTQTPRYLIKTRGQQVTLSCSPISGHRSVSWYQQTPGQGLQFLFEYFSETQRNKGNFPGRFSGRQFSNSRSEMNVSTLELGDSALYLCASSPGQGGTEAFFGQGTRLTVV.

This clone was detected ten times or more. The CDR3 loop reads CASSLWGQMDQPQHF. The CDR3 bases that were read are TGTGCCAGCAGCTTATGGGGCCAGATGGATCAGCCC. This rearrangement joins TRBV7-2 to TRBJ1-5, with D possibly TRBD1 on 5 matching bases. The CDR3 end is not reached by the read, which stops 3 residues before it; the germline J gene fills it in. The CDR3 runs to 15 residues. CDR1 is SGHTA, CDR2 FQGNSA, per germline. Between the trimmed V and J ends, which lost 2 bases and 5 bases, there was a span of 13 bases.

At least ten counts were recorded for this clone. The sequence runs out 3 residues before the end of the CDR3; the remainder is reconstructed from the germline J gene. The chain is built from TRBV30 and TRBJ2-7, with TRBD2 matching over 10 bases. V gave up 0 bases and J gave up 0 bases; unmatched junction bases: 5. Germline-derived CDR1 and CDR2 are GTSNPN and SVGIG (reference sequence). This CDR3 spans 16 amino acids. CDR3 DNA (partial): TGTGCCTGGAGTGTGGGATTAGCGGGGGGCTCCTACGAG. Protein sequence: CAWSVGLAGGSYE. In full, the CDR3 reads CAWSVGLAGGSYEQYF. Looking up the rest from reference TRBV30 and TRBJ2-7 gives the full variable domain: SQTIHQWPATLVQPVGSPLSLECTVEGTSNPNLYWYRQAAGRGLQLLFYSVGIGQISSEVPQNLSASRPQDRQFILSSKKLLLSDSGFYLCAWSVGLAGGSYEQYFGPGTRLTVT.

Remarks on this clone: The CDR3 end is not reached by the read, which stops 3 residues before it; the germline J gene fills it in. The genes are TRBV20-1 and TRBJ2-3; possibly TRBD1 for D (5 bases). The CDR3 contains 12 residues. Germline-derived CDR1 and CDR2 are DFQATT and SNEGSKA (reference sequence). The CDR3 bases that were read are TGCAGTGCTAGAGAAGGGGATCAGCCG. The encoded protein is CSAREGDQP. In full, the CDR3 reads CSAREGDQPQYF.

This clone was observed at least ten times. The CDR3 end falls 3 residues outside the read, so it is completed with the germline J gene. The chain uses TRBV7-8 and TRBJ1-4; TRBD1 is a possible D gene (5 bases). CDR3 length: 17 amino acids. Trimming took 1 base from V and 8 from J, leaving 20 bases between them. Germline assignment: CDR1 SGHVS and CDR2 FQNEAQ. The CDR3 bases that were read are TGTGCCAGCAGCTTAGTCCAAATCGGACGGGGGATAGAAAAA. Its translation is CASSLVQIGRGIEK. The complete CDR3 sequence is CASSLVQIGRGIEKLFF.

This clone came up many times. The DNA ends 3 residues before the CDR3 does, and the rest of the CDR3 is filled in from the germline J gene. This chain joins TRBV6-2 or TRBV6-3 and TRBJ2-3, with 9 bases lining up with TRBD2. Trimming cost V 4 bases and J 4 bases; bases outside gene matches: 3. Germline CDR1 MNHEY, CDR2 SVGEGT. The CDR3 has 14 residues. The DNA read from the CDR3 is TGTGCCAGCAGTTTGACTAGCGGATCAGATACG. Translation gives CASSLTSGSDT. The CDR3 in full is CASSLTSGSDTQYF.

This clone occurred many times. The read ends 3 residues early relative to the CDR3; the germline J gene fills the gap. V usage is TRBV14 and J usage is TRBJ2-7; a possible D gene is TRBD2 (6 bases). There are 15 residues in the CDR3. Trimming cost V 4 bases and J 3 bases, with 16 bases left between them. The germline V gene has CDR1 SGHDN and CDR2 FVKESK. This CDR3 is CASSLLSGNSYEQYF. Partial CDR3 DNA: TGTGCCAGCAGCCTTCTTAGCGGTAACAGCTACGAG.

CDR3 DNA (partial): TGCGCCAGCAGTAATAGCAGGGTTAATTCACCC. Protein sequence: CASSNSRVNSP. The whole CDR3 sequence is CASSNSRVNSPLHF. J is TRBJ1-6 and V is TRBV10-2; tentative D call: TRBD1 (5 bases). The sequenced fragment ends 3 residues before the CDR3 boundary, so the rest is inferred from the germline J gene. The CDR3 loop spans 14 amino acids. CDR1 is WSHSY, CDR2 SAAADI, per germline. V lost 5 bases and J lost 6, with 11 bases in between.